This T cell receptor beta chain was sequenced in a study of beta chain features in type 1 diabetes. cDNA synthesis used the whole RNA isolate, giving expressed TCRB sequences. Profiling relied on immunoSEQ multiplex PCR, and the TCRdb table lists in-frame clones only, not all of them. The table lists a few hundred thousand clones, approximately 15% of them singletons. Populations obtained by sorting all exceeded 95% purity. This clone was counted between two and nine times. Antigen unknown. Germline V gene lookup returns CDR1 MNHEY and CDR2 SMNVEV (reference sequence). The CDR3 is 13 residues long. The J segment lost 4 bases and the V segment lost 5 bases, leaving 4 bases of the junction unmatched. Study-wide findings and caveats: Across all four CD4+ subsets, people with type 1 diabetes showed modestly shorter TCRB CDR3s.

The receptor's source is a man between 18 and 29 years old with type 1 diabetes. The source material was naive CD4+ T cells from blood. The gene calls are TRBV27 and TRBJ1-2, with 7 bases matching TRBD1. CDR3 sequence (DNA): TGTGCCAGCAGTACCGGGACAGCCTATGGCTACACCTTC. It yields the protein CASSTGTAYGYTF.